These 3 T cell receptor beta chains originate from one sample sequenced in a study of blood T cell repertoires in COVID-19. Here immunoSEQ multiplex PCR was the method, and the copy in TCRdb shows in-frame clones only, minus some. The profile shows around 81,000 clones, roughly four fifths of them singletons. Specimen: peripheral blood. These receptors were taken from a human donor in a cohort sampled during active COVID-19.

This sequence joins TRBV7-9 and TRBJ1-1, with D hard to call. V lost 3 bases and J lost 7, with 9 bases in between. Germline lookup yields CDR1 SEHNR and CDR2 FQNEAQ (reference sequence). CDR3 length: 12 amino acids. CDR3 in DNA: TGTGCCAGCAGCTTTGCCAGATATGAAGCTTTCTTT. Protein sequence: CASSFARYEAFF.

V gene TRBV30 combines with J gene TRBJ1-2, with 7 bases aligning to TRBD1. This CDR3 is 14 amino acids long. Germline-derived CDR1 and CDR2 are GTSNPN and SVGIG (reference sequence). V lost 6 bases, J lost 7 bases, and 14 bases stayed unmatched. The CDR3 sequence is CACKKPSTGSGYTF. Here the CDR3 DNA reads TGTGCCTGCAAAAAACCCTCGACAGGGTCTGGCTACACCTTC.

This chain uses TRBV18 with TRBJ2-7; D possibly corresponds to TRBD1 (6 bases). Germline V gives CDR1 KGHSH, CDR2 LQKENI. The CDR3 length is 15 residues. Trimming stripped 2 bases from V and 6 bases from J, with 17 bases between. The CDR3 loop is CASSPGGAAGFEQYF. CDR3 DNA: TGTGCCAGCTCACCAGGGGGCGCAGCAGGTTTCGAGCAGTACTTC. Complete variable domain (other parts from reference TRBV18 and TRBJ2-7): NAGVMQNPRHLVRRRGQEARLRCSPMKGHSHVYWYRQLPEEGLKFMVYLQKENIIDESGMPKERFSAEFPKEGPSILRIQQVVRGDSAAYFCASSPGGAAGFEQYFGPGTRLTVT.